The 19 T cell receptor beta chains below were found in one sample sequenced in a study of OX40 agonist ivuxolimab in advanced cancers. Clones were sequenced by immunoSEQ multiplex PCR, and TCRdb holds only the in-frame ones, with some missing. The sample shows 35,000 to 45,000 clones, about 88% of them seen only once. The sequencing used CD4+ or CD8+ T cells sorted from blood, collected in a trial of the OX40 agonist ivuxolimab. Receptors were obtained from an adult with an advanced solid tumor such as melanoma, head and neck, liver or kidney cancer.

The V gene is TRBV5-4, the J gene TRBJ1-1, with 11 bases identical to TRBD1. The J segment lost 1 base and the V segment lost 3 bases, leaving 8 bases of the junction unmatched. CDR3 length: 17 amino acids. From germline, CDR1 is SGHNT and CDR2 YYREEE (reference sequence). CDR3 sequence: CASSSLGQGAPNTEAFF. CDR3 nucleotides: TGTGCCAGCAGCTCCCTAGGACAGGGGGCCCCGAACACTGAAGCTTTCTTT.

V is TRBV4-1 and J is TRBJ2-1; D is unclear. The V gene's germline CDR1 is MGHRA and CDR2 YSYEKL. Trimming pared 5 bases from V and 5 bases from J, leaving 10 bases between. The CDR3 totals 13 residues. CDR3 sequence reads: CASSAHLNNEQFF. Here the CDR3 DNA reads TGCGCCAGCAGCGCACACCTAAACAATGAGCAGTTCTTC.

This chain connects TRBV5-6 to TRBJ2-7, with TRBD2 as a possible D gene (7 bases). V was pared by 4 bases and J by 2 bases, with 13 bases between. Germline V gene lookup returns CDR1 SGHDT and CDR2 YYEEEE. The CDR3 runs to 14 residues. This CDR3 reads CASSPGAGAYEQYF. Written as DNA, the CDR3 is TGTGCCAGCAGCCCGGGGGCGGGGGCCTACGAGCAGTACTTC.

This clone was seen just once. The chain employs TRBV28 and TRBJ2-7; 12 positions match TRBD2. J was trimmed by 0 bases and V by 3 bases; bases with no gene match: 6. The CDR3 contains 17 residues. In germline, CDR1 is MDHEN, CDR2 SYDVKM. The CDR3 is CASSFGTSGPSSYEQYF. In DNA, the CDR3 is TGTGCCAGCAGTTTTGGGACTAGCGGGCCGAGCTCCTACGAGCAGTACTTC.

In this sample, this clone turned up a few times. This same CDR3 is encoded by further DNA sequences in the sample. The chain joins TRBV7-6 to TRBJ2-7; D remains unclear. CDR1 and CDR2 from the germline V gene are SGHVS and FNYEAQ. The CDR3 runs to 13 residues. Trimming shortened V by 0 bases and J by 5 bases, and 8 bases separated the two germline ends. CDR3 bases: TGTGCCAGCAGCTTAGCGGGGTGGGACGAGCAGTACTTC. It translates to CASSLAGWDEQYF.

This clone was seen more than once but under ten times. The chain joins TRBV27 to TRBJ2-2, with unresolved D. Germline assignment: CDR1 MNHEY and CDR2 SMNVEV (reference sequence). Trimming took off 5 bases at V and 7 bases at J, with 14 bases between the two ends. The CDR3 totals 14 residues. Here the CDR3 DNA reads TGTGCCAGCAGTCTTTATCCCTCGGGCGGGGAGCTGTTTTTT. Its protein product is CASSLYPSGGELFF.

V usage is TRBV2 and J usage is TRBJ1-4; D perhaps matches TRBD1 (5 bases). Looked up from germline, CDR1 is SNHLY and CDR2 is FYNNEI. The V end lost 5 bases, the J end lost 11 bases, and 24 bases lay between the germline ends. This CDR3 comprises 16 residues. The CDR3 loop reads CASSRSREELMRKLFF. As DNA, the CDR3 is TGTGCCAGCAGTAGGTCCAGGGAAGAACTAATGAGGAAACTGTTTTTT.

The rearrangement uses TRBV15 and TRBJ2-7; a weak D match, TRBD1 (5 bases). Germline CDR1 is LNHNV and CDR2 is YYDKDF (reference sequence). CDR3 length: 14 residues. V was pared by 0 bases and J by 3 bases, with 9 bases between. This CDR3 reads CATSRDGQGYEQYF. In DNA form, the CDR3 reads TGTGCCACCAGCAGAGATGGCCAGGGCTACGAGCAGTACTTC.

This sequence joins TRBV27 and TRBJ1-1, with D uncertain. The CDR3 is 14 amino acids. The V end was cut by 3 bases, the J end by 1 base, with 9 bases between. The germline CDR1 and CDR2 sequences are MNHEY and SMNVEV (reference sequence). The CDR3 nucleotides are TGTGCCAGCAGTTTGTATCAGGAGAACACTGAAGCTTTCTTT. This gives the protein CASSLYQENTEAFF.

This clone was seen a few times. The chain couples TRBV21-1 to TRBJ1-5. TRBV21-1 is a pseudogene segment. CDR3 length equals 14 residues. The CDR3 protein is CASTQWGVSQPQHF. The CDR3, as DNA: TGTGCCAGCACCCAGTGGGGGGTCAGTCAGCCCCAGCATTTT.

The chain uses TRBV15 and TRBJ2-2; TRBD2 matches at 10 bases. V was pared by 2 bases and J by 2 bases, with 5 bases of the junction left unmatched. CDR3 size: 17 residues. Germline V gene sequence: CDR1 LNHNV, CDR2 YYDKDF (reference sequence). CDR3: CATSRYLAGGNTGELFF. Written as DNA, the CDR3 is TGTGCCACCAGCAGATATTTAGCGGGAGGTAACACCGGGGAGCTGTTTTTT.

The rearrangement joins TRBV7-9 to TRBJ2-1; D might be TRBD2 (6 bases). CDR1 and CDR2 (germline): SEHNR, FQNEAQ (reference sequence). The CDR3 has 15 amino acids. With 5 bases removed from V and 5 bases from J, the gap between germline ends came to 16 bases. CDR3 sequence (DNA): TGTGCCAGCAGCCGGGCGGGGAGTTCGAACAATGAGCAGTTCTTC. Its protein product is CASSRAGSSNNEQFF.

This chain's CDR3 is CATSPGGGWETQYF. CDR3 coding DNA: TGTGCCACCTCCCCCGGGGGGGGATGGGAGACCCAGTACTTC. The genes are TRBV28 and TRBJ2-5, with 8 positions matching TRBD2. The CDR3 totals 14 residues. The V segment lost 10 bases and the J segment 5 bases; nucleotides outside the gene matches: 12. Germline V gene lookup returns CDR1 MDHEN and CDR2 SYDVKM.

This clone was observed a single time. The chain is built from TRBV7-2 and TRBJ1-4; D not certain. This CDR3 is 17 amino acids long. V lost 5 bases and J lost 6, with 22 bases in between. Germline V gene sequence: CDR1 SGHTA, CDR2 FQGNSA. In DNA, the CDR3 is TGTGCCAGCAGCACCCCCTGGGCAGCACAGAAGGATGAAAAACTGTTTTTT. It yields the protein CASSTPWAAQKDEKLFF.

The genes are TRBV21-1 and TRBJ1-4; the D call of TRBD1 is as the table states it, not checked on the DNA. TRBV21-1 is reported as a pseudogene. The CDR3 runs 19 residues. The CDR3 region is CASSKMPGQGTRQEEKLFF. CDR3 nucleotides: TGTGCCAGCAGCAAAATGCCGGGACAGGGGACCAGGCAAGAAGAAAAACTGTTTTTT.

V usage is TRBV7-9 and J usage is TRBJ2-5; weak D call: TRBD2 (5 bases). Deletions cut 5 bases from V and 0 bases from J, with 16 bases between. The CDR3 consists of 16 residues. Germline V CDR1 and CDR2: SEHNR, FQNEAQ (reference sequence). The CDR3 spells CASSLGSRRYQETQYF. The CDR3 DNA follows: TGTGCCAGCAGCCTTGGATCGCGGAGGTACCAAGAGACCCAGTACTTC.

Turning to this clone: The germline gene is not matched at one end of the junction; a read error may be the cause. The chain links TRBV2 to TRBJ2-1; 10 positions agree with TRBD2. This CDR3 is 17 amino acids long. The germline V gene encodes CDR1 SNHLY and CDR2 FYNNEI. CDR3 in amino acids: CASTLLSGRASHNEQFF. CDR3 DNA: TGTGCCAGCACACTCTTGAGCGGGAGGGCCTCCCACAATGAGCAGTTCTTC.

This clone was counted once. The rearrangement joins TRBV6-5 to TRBJ2-7; D is unclear. Germline values: CDR1 MNHEY, CDR2 SVGAGI. The CDR3 runs 13 residues. Between the trimmed V and J ends, which lost 8 bases and 5 bases, there was a span of 16 bases. The chain's CDR3 is CASGEARPDEQYF. The CDR3 DNA is TGTGCCAGCGGGGAAGCACGACCCGACGAGCAGTACTTC.

This clone was observed a single time. The CDR3 DNA follows: TGTGCCAGCAGGCAAAGGGACGGCGGTCCAGCTTCCAGGAATGAGCAGTTCTTC. Amino acids: CASRQRDGGPASRNEQFF. The chain carries TRBV21-1 and TRBJ2-1. TRBV21-1 is a documented pseudogene. The CDR3 has 18 residues.